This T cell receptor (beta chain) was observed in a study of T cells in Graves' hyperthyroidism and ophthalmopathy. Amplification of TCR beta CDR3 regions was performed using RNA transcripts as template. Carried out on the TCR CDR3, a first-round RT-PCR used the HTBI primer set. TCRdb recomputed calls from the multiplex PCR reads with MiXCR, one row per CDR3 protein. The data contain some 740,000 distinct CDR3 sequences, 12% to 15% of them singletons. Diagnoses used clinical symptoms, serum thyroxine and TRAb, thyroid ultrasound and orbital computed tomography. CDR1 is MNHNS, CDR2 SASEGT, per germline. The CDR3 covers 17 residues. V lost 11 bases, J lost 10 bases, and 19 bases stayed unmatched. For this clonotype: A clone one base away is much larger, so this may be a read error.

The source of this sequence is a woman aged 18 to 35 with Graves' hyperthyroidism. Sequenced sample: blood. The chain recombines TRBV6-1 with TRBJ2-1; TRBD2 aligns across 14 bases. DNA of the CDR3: TGTGCCGGCACGTCCGCCGGGACTAGCGGGAGTACAGGAGAGCAGTTCTTC. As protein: CAGTSAGTSGSTGEQFF.